This T cell receptor (beta chain) emerged from a study of OX40 agonist ivuxolimab in advanced cancers. Study-level background: Eligibility admitted prior anti-PD-1, anti-PD-L1 or anti-CTLA-4 therapy; around 38% had some.

V shed 6 bases and J 9 bases; nucleotides not matched to a gene: 5. The CDR3 sequence is 14 residues long. The V gene's germline CDR1 is KGHSH and CDR2 LQKENI. The repertoire was sequenced with immunoSEQ multiplex PCR; TCRdb's copy has only in-frame clones and lacks some. The sample lists over 70,000 clones, nearly 90% occurring once. The chain carries TRBV18 and TRBJ1-6, with 10 bases that match TRBD1. The source is an adult with an advanced solid tumor such as melanoma, head and neck, liver or kidney cancer. The material sequenced was CD4+ or CD8+ T cells sorted from blood, taken in a trial of the OX40 agonist ivuxolimab. CDR3 protein: CASSPTGGGSPLHF. As DNA, the CDR3 is TGTGCCAGCTCCCCGACAGGGGGCGGTTCACCCCTCCACTTT.